Listed below are T cell receptor beta chains from one sample, sequenced in a study of cytomegalovirus exposure and HLA in healthy donors. The repertoire was sequenced with immunoSEQ multiplex PCR; TCRdb's copy has only in-frame clones and lacks some. The data hold under 250,000 clones, with approximately 80% observed a single time. Source material: PBMCs. These TCRs come from a boy younger than 10 in good health and CMV-seronegative. Each CDR3 is given with its conserved first and last residue. D genes are given only for firm matches. Clone size appears in some rows only: once, few, many, or a class for an expanded clone.

. | TRBJ2-5 | TRBV7-3 | . | CASSPQGKETQYF | TGTGCCAGCAGCCCACAGGGAAAAGAGACCCAGTACTTC
few | TRBJ1-2 | TRBV30 | . | CAWSSGNYGYTF | TGTGCCTGGAGTTCGGGGAACTATGGCTACACCTTC
. | TRBJ2-7 | TRBV10-2 | . | CASRPRGAYYEQYF | TGCGCCAGCAGGCCCCGGGGGGCCTACTACGAGCAGTACTTC
. | TRBJ2-5 | TRBV7-2 | . | CASIPPKAMFFQETQYF | TGTGCCAGCATCCCACCAAAAGCGATGTTCTTCCAAGAGACCCAGTACTTC
. | TRBJ1-2 | TRBV9 | TRBD1 | CASSLGQVLGYGYTF | TGTGCCAGCAGCTTGGGACAGGTCTTAGGCTATGGCTACACCTTC
. | TRBJ1-2 | TRBV2 | TRBD1 | CASSEARDSSGYTF | TGTGCCAGCAGTGAAGCAAGGGACAGCTCAGGCTACACCTTC
. | TRBJ1-6 | TRBV30 | . | CAWRNSLNSPLHF | TGTGCCTGGAGGAACAGCCTTAATTCACCCCTCCACTTT
. | TRBJ2-3 | TRBV2 | . | CASSSLIVTSTDTQYF | TGTGCCAGCAGTAGCCTCATCGTGACTAGCACAGATACGCAGTATTTT
once | TRBJ2-7 | TRBV2 | . | CASSLLDSGEQYF | TGTGCCAGCAGCCTACTAGACTCCGGCGAGCAGTACTTC
. | TRBJ2-7 | TRBV27 | . | CASSSLGGAEQYF | TGTGCCAGCAGTTCATTGGGGGGGGCCGAGCAGTACTTC
. | TRBJ2-5 | TRBV7-9 | TRBD2 | CASSLVGSGRNQETQYF | TGTGCCAGCAGCTTAGTCGGTAGCGGGAGGAACCAAGAGACCCAGTACTTC
. | TRBJ2-3 | TRBV19 | TRBD2 | CASSISAGGKTDTQYF | TGTGCCAGTAGTATCTCAGCGGGAGGGAAGACAGATACGCAGTATTTT
once | TRBJ2-1 | TRBV11-3 | TRBD2 | CASSFGGGLEQFF | TGTGCCAGCAGCTTTGGCGGGGGACTAGAGCAGTTCTTC
. | TRBJ2-7 | TRBV13 | TRBD2 | CASSQKGSAGVYEQYF | TGTGCCAGCAGTCAGAAGGGTAGCGCGGGAGTTTACGAGCAGTACTTC
once | TRBJ2-2 | TRBV5-4 | TRBD2 | CASSELAGSNTGELFF | TGTGCCAGCAGCGAGCTAGCGGGTTCGAACACCGGGGAGCTGTTTTTT
. | TRBJ1-2 | TRBV7-2 | . | CASSLGGFPTF | TGTGCCAGCAGCTTAGGAGGGTTTCCCACCTTC
. | TRBJ1-1 | TRBV6-5 | . | CASLSGGTEAFF | TGTGCCAGCCTTAGTGGCGGCACTGAAGCTTTCTTT
once | TRBJ1-4 | TRBV6-5 | . | CASKDRVNEKLFF | TGTGCCAGCAAGGACAGAGTTAATGAAAAACTGTTTTTT
. | TRBJ1-2 | TRBV7-9 | TRBD1 | CASSLTGEIGGYTF | TGTGCCAGCAGCTTAACAGGGGAGATTGGTGGCTACACCTTC
. | TRBJ2-5 | TRBV5-4 | TRBD2 | CASRPSGRAGETQYF | TGTGCCAGCAGACCGAGCGGGAGGGCCGGCGAGACCCAGTACTTC
. | TRBJ2-7 | TRBV19 | . | CASSINYVGYEQYF | TGTGCCAGTAGTATTAATTACGTCGGGTACGAGCAGTACTTC
. | TRBJ2-7 | TRBV4-2 | . | CASSQGAGTGNEQYF | TGTGCCAGCAGCCAAGGCGCCGGAACAGGGAACGAGCAGTACTTC
. | TRBJ1-1 | TRBV6-1 | . | CASKGGGNTEAFF | TGTGCCAGCAAAGGAGGAGGGAACACTGAAGCTTTCTTT
. | TRBJ2-7 | TRBV19 | TRBD1 | CASARLGQGFNEQYF | TGTGCCAGTGCCCGATTGGGACAGGGGTTCAACGAGCAGTACTTC
. | TRBJ1-4 | TRBV7-9 | . | CASSLETGTNEKLFF | TGTGCCAGCAGCTTAGAGACGGGGACTAATGAAAAACTGTTTTTT
. | TRBJ1-6 | TRBV19 | TRBD1 | CASSIDTPGGPFQSPLHF | TGTGCCAGTAGTATAGACACTCCAGGGGGTCCATTCCAATCACCCCTCCACTTT
. | TRBJ2-7 | TRBV19 | . | CASSIGGLTSYEQYF | TGTGCCAGTAGTATAGGGGGACTTACCTCCTACGAGCAGTACTTC
. | TRBJ1-1 | TRBV13 | . | CASSLGLTGFCEAFF | TGTGCCAGCAGCTTAGGCCTAACGGGGTTTTGTGAAGCTTTCTTT
. | TRBJ1-1 | TRBV29-1 | . | CSVVTGLDTEAFF | TGCAGCGTAGTGACAGGACTTGACACTGAAGCTTTCTTT
. | TRBJ2-7 | TRBV9 | TRBD2 | CASSVDASGRAYEQYF | TGTGCCAGCAGCGTAGATGCTAGCGGGAGGGCCTACGAGCAGTACTTC
once | TRBJ1-4 | TRBV11-2 | TRBD1 | CASSFSGTGGEKLFF | TGTGCCAGCAGCTTCTCCGGGACAGGGGGTGAAAAACTGTTTTTT
. | TRBJ1-5 | TRBV2 | TRBD1 | CASGGTGEDQPQHF | TGTGCCAGCGGAGGGACAGGGGAGGATCAGCCCCAGCATTTT
. | TRBJ2-1 | TRBV5-1 | . | CASSLDGSSYNEQFF | TGCGCCAGCAGTTTGGACGGGAGCTCATACAATGAGCAGTTCTTC
. | TRBJ1-1 | TRBV18 | TRBD1 | CASSQGVNTEAFF | TGTGCCAGCTCGCAGGGGGTGAACACTGAAGCTTTCTTT
. | TRBJ2-7 | TRBV6-6 | . | CASSPPGAGNYEQYF | TGTGCCAGCAGTCCTCCGGGAGCGGGCAACTACGAGCAGTACTTC
. | TRBJ1-6 | TRBV2 | . | CASSEGASYNSPLHF | TGTGCCAGCAGTGAGGGGGCGTCCTATAATTCACCCCTCCACTTT
. | TRBJ1-2 | TRBV7-9 | . | CSSSLQGWDYGYTF | TGTTCCAGCAGCTTACAGGGATGGGACTATGGCTACACCTTC
. | TRBJ1-2 | TRBV5-1 | . | CASSSGGNPNFNYGYTF | TGCGCCAGCAGCTCTGGGGGGAACCCGAATTTTAACTATGGCTATACCTTC
. | TRBJ1-1 | TRBV7-2 | . | CASSLSRNTEAFF | TGTGCCAGCAGCTTGTCTCGGAACACTGAAGCTTTCTTT
. | TRBJ2-5 | TRBV12-5 | TRBD2 | CASGPTSGLGETQYF | TGTGCTAGTGGCCCGACTAGCGGGCTGGGAGAGACCCAGTACTTC
. | TRBJ2-2 | TRBV27 | TRBD1 | CASSLWGGTGTTGELFF | TGTGCCAGCAGTTTATGGGGGGGGACAGGGACCACCGGGGAGCTGTTTTTT
. | TRBJ1-6 | TRBV7-8 | . | CASSFGEFYNSPLHF | TGTGCCAGCAGCTTCGGGGAGTTCTATAATTCACCCCTCCACTTT
. | TRBJ1-1 | TRBV6-5 | . | CASSYSGTWYTEAFF | TGTGCCAGCAGTTACTCGGGCACTTGGTACACTGAAGCTTTCTTT
. | TRBJ2-1 | TRBV19 | TRBD2 | CASSSREIIANEQFF | TGTGCCAGTAGTTCGCGGGAGATCATCGCGAATGAGCAGTTCTTC
. | TRBJ2-7 | TRBV7-2 | . | CASSLPGLTTYEQYF | TGTGCCAGCAGCTTGCCCGGACTAACAACCTACGAGCAGTACTTC
. | TRBJ2-3 | TRBV9 | TRBD2 | CASSTTGGGTDTQYF | TGTGCCAGCAGCACCACGGGGGGAGGCACAGATACGCAGTATTTT
few | TRBJ2-7 | TRBV5-1 | TRBD2 | CASSSLTSGSGNEQYF | TGCGCCAGCAGCTCCTTGACTAGCGGGAGTGGAAACGAGCAGTACTTC
. | TRBJ2-1 | TRBV5-4 | TRBD2 | CASSLGLAGGNEQFF | TGTGCCAGCAGCTTAGGACTAGCGGGAGGAAATGAGCAGTTCTTC
once | TRBJ2-5 | TRBV13 | . | CASSLGLLGGPPHQETQYF | TGTGCCAGCAGCTTAGGCCTGTTAGGGGGACCCCCGCACCAAGAGACCCAGTACTTC
. | TRBJ2-7 | TRBV27 | TRBD2 | CASSSGLAAYEQYF | TGTGCCAGCAGTTCGGGACTAGCGGCTTACGAGCAGTACTTC
. | TRBJ1-1 | TRBV15 | . | CATSRDLEGSEAFF | TGTGCCACCAGCAGAGATCTGGAGGGGAGTGAAGCTTTCTTT
. | TRBJ1-6 | TRBV14 | . | CASSQETRSSPLHF | TGTGCCAGCAGCCAAGAGACACGTAGTTCACCCCTCCACTTT
. | TRBJ2-7 | TRBV6-6 | . | CASTRVGPGEQYF | TGTGCCAGCACCCGGGTGGGGCCAGGGGAGCAGTACTTC
. | TRBJ2-7 | TRBV27 | . | CASSQGVGGTSYEQYF | TGTGCCAGCAGTCAGGGGGTTGGGGGGACCTCCTACGAGCAGTACTTC
once | TRBJ2-4 | TRBV2 | TRBD1 | CASSDRDRNIQYF | TGTGCCAGCAGCGACAGGGACCGAAACATTCAGTACTTC